This T cell receptor (beta chain) is drawn from a study of siplizumab effects on memory and regulatory T cells. Study-wide results and limits: Memory cells seemed less diverse than naive T cells, which also seemed major contributors to the alloresponse. Siplizumab produced a significant reduction in alloreactive sequences that were traceable to unstimulated CD4+ memory cells.

TCRdb's table, derived via immunoSEQ multiplex PCR, lists solely in-frame clones and lacks some. The sample includes about 18,000 clones, 35% to 55% seen only once; the top ten take about 5.3%. Comments on this clone: Its antigen is unknown.

Coculturing of the mixed lymphocyte reaction cells was performed at 37°C for more than five days. A 1:1 mix was made of stimulator PBMCs labelled with Violet Dye and responder PBMCs labelled with CFSE. The CDR3 loop spans 15 amino acids. Germline loops: CDR1 SGHRS, CDR2 YFSETQ. The junction had 5 bases not matched to a gene; V was cut back by 2 bases and J by 8 bases. Material for sequencing was CFSE-low (dividing) CD4+ T cells sorted from an allogeneic mixed lymphocyte reaction. This rearrangement joins TRBV5-1 to TRBJ2-1; TRBD1 aligns across 12 bases. The source of this sequence is a human donor in good health; the cells came from an allogeneic mixed lymphocyte reaction. The CDR3 DNA reads as TGCGCCAGCAGCTTCTCCGGGACAGGGGGCGATGAGCAGTTCTTC. Encoded protein: CASSFSGTGGDEQFF.